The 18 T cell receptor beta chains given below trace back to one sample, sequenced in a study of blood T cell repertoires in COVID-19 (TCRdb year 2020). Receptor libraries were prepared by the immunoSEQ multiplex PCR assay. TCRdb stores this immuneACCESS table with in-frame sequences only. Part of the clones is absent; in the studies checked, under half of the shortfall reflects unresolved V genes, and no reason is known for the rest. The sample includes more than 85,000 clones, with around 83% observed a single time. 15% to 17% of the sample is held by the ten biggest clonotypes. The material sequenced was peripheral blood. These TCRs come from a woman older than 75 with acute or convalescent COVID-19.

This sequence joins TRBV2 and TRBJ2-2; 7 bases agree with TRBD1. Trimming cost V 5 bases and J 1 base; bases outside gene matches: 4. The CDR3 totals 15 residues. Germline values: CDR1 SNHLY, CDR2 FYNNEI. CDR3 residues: CASSRTGQNTGELFF. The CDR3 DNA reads TGTGCCAGCAGTCGGACAGGCCAGAACACCGGGGAGCTGTTTTTT.

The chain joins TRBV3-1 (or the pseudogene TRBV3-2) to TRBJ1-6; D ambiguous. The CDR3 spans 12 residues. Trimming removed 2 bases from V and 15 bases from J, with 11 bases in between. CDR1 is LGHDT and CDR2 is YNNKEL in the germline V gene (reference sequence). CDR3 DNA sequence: TGTGCCAGCAGCCAATCAGGAAATATCCTCCACTTT. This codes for CASSQSGNILHF.

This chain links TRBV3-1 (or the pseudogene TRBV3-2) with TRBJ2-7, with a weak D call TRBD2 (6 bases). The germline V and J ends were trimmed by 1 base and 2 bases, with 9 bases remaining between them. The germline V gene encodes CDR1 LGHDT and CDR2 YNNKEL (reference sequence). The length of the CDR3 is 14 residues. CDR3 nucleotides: TGTGCCAGCAGCCAAGTTCCGGGGGCCTACGAGCAGTACTTC. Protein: CASSQVPGAYEQYF.

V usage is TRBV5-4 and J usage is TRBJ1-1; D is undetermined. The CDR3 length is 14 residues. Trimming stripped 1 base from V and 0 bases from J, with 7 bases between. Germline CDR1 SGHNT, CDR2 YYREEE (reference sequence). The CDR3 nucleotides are TGTGCCAGCAGCTTGACGGTCATGAACACTGAAGCTTTCTTT. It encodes CASSLTVMNTEAFF.

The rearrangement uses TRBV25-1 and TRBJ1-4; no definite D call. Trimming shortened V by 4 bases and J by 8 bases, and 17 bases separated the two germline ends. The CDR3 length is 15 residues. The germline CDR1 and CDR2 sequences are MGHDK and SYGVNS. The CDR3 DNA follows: TGTGCCAGCAGTGGAAACCCCCGCGGGAAGGAAAAACTGTTTTTT. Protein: CASSGNPRGKEKLFF.

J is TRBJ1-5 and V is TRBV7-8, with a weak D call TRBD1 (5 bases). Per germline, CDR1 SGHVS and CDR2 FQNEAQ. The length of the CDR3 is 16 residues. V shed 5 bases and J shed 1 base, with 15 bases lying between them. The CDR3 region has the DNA TGTGCCAGCAGCCCCCGGGACTCCTTGAGCAATCAGCCCCAGCATTTT. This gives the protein CASSPRDSLSNQPQHF.

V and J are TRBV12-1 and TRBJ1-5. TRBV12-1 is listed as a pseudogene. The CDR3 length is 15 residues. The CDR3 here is CASSFDLTPRGLTHF. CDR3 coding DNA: TGTGCCAGCAGCTTTGACCTCACCCCCCGGGGGTTGACTCATTTT.

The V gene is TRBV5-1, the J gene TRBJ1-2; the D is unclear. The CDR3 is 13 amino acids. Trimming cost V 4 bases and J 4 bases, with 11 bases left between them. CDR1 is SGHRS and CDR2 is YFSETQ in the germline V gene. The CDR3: CASSTSEGYGYTF. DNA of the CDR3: TGCGCCAGCAGCACATCCGAGGGCTATGGCTACACCTTC.

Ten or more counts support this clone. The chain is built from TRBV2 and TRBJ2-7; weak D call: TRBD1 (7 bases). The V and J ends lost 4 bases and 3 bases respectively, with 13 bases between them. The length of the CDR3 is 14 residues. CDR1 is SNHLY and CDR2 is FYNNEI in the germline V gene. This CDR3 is CASSGGDSVYEQYF. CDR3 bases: TGTGCCAGCAGTGGGGGGGACAGCGTCTACGAGCAGTACTTC.

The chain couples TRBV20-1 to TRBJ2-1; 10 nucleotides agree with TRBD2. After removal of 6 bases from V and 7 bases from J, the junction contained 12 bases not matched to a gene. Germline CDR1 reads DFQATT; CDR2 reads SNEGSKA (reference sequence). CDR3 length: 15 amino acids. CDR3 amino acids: CSASRASGSANEQFF. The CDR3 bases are TGCAGTGCCAGTCGTGCTAGCGGGAGCGCAAATGAGCAGTTCTTC.

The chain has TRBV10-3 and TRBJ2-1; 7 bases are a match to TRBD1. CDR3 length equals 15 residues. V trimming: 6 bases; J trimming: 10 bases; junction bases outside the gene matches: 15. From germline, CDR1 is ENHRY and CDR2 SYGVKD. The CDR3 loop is CAISEGDREVEEQFF. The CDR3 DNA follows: TGTGCCATCAGCGAAGGGGACAGAGAAGTCGAAGAGCAGTTCTTC.

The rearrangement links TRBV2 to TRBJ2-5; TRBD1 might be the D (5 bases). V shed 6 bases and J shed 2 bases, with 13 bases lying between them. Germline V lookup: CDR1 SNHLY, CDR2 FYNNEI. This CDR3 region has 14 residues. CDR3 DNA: TGTGCCAGCAGCGAGGACACCCTTCAAGAGACCCAGTACTTC. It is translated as CASSEDTLQETQYF.

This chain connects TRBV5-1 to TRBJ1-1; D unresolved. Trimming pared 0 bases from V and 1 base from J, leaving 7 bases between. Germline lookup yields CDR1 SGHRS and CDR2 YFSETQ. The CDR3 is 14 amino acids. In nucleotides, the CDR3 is TGCGCCAGCAGCTTGGAACATGGGAACACTGAAGCTTTCTTT. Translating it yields CASSLEHGNTEAFF.

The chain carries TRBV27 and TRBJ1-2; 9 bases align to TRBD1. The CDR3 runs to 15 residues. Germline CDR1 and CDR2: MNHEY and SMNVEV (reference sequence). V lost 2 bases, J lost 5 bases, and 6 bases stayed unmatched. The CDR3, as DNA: TGTGCCAGCAGTTTAGGACAGGGGACCCTGTATGGCTACACCTTC. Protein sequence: CASSLGQGTLYGYTF.

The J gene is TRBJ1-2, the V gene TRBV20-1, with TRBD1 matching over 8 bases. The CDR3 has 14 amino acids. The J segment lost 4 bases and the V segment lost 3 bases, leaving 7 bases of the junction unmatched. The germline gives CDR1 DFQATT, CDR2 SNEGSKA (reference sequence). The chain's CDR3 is CSASPRGLPYGYTF. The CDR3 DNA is TGCAGTGCTAGTCCCAGGGGGCTCCCCTATGGCTACACCTTC.

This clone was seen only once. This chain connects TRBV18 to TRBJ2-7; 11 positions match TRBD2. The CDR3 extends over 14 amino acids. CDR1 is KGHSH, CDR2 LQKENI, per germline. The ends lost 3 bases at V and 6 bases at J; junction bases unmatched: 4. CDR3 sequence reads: CASSPTGTSGEQYF. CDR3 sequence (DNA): TGTGCCAGCTCACCGACCGGGACTAGCGGCGAGCAGTACTTC.

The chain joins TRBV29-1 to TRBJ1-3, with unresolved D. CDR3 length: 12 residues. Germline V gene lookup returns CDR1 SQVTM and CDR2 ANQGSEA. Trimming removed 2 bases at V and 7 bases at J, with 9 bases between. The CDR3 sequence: CSVETGKNTIYF. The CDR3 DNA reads TGCAGCGTTGAAACGGGGAAGAACACCATATATTTT.

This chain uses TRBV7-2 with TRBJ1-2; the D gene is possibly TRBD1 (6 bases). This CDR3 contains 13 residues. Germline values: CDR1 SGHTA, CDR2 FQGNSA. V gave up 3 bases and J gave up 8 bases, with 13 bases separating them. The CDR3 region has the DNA TGTGCCAGCAGCTTCGCGGGGGCGAAGGGCTACACCTTC. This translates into CASSFAGAKGYTF.